In its sample, the clone carrying this T cell receptor (beta chain) was seen a few times. Antigen: not known. This specimen comes from a study of vaccination and CD4 T cells after COVID-19. Turning to the study itself: The authors exposed cells to overlapping spike peptides derived from SARS-CoV-2, HCoV-NL63, HCoV-OC43 and HCoV-229E. The authors gave control cultures a CEFX pool, an HIV-1 Nef pool, or no peptide.

Sequence data for DNA of cultured CD4+ T cells were generated by the Oncomine TCR Beta short-read assay. The genomic DNA was obtained from cultured CD4+ T cells by extraction with the QIAamp micro DNA kit. One entry per CDR3 protein, called by TCRdb with MiXCR from the PCR reads. The sample lists about 26,000 distinct CDR3 sequences, around 50% occurring once. Treatment of the sample: 10-day PBMC culture with coronavirus spike peptide pools or control peptides (ViraFEST assay). Following expansion of antigen-specific T cells with peptide pools, ViraFEST then sequenced TCRs. The CDR3 spans 17 residues. CDR1 and CDR2 (germline): KGHDR, SFDVKD. Trimming cost V 7 bases and J 1 base, with 16 bases left between them.

The material was CD4+ T cells from blood, cultured in vitro, obtained before SARS-CoV-2 vaccination. This rearrangement joins TRBV24-1 to TRBJ1-6; D possibly corresponds to TRBD1 (6 bases). The origin of this receptor is a human donor who received a COVID-19 vaccine. CDR3 in amino acids: CATSHRVHLSYNSPLHF. CDR3 DNA sequence: TGTGCCACCAGCCACAGGGTACATTTGTCCTATAATTCACCCCTCCACTTT.